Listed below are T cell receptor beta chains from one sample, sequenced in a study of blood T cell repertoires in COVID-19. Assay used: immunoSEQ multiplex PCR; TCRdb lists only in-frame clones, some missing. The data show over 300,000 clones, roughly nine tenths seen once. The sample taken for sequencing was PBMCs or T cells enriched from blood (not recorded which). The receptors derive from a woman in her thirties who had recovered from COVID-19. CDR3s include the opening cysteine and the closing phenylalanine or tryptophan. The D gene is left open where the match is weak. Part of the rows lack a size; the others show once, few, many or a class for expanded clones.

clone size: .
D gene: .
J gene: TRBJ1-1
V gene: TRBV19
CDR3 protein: CASSKGGAEAFF
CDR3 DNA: TGTGCCAGTAGTAAGGGAGGGGCTGAAGCTTTCTTT

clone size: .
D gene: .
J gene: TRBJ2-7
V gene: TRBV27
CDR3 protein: CASRPTGHEQYF
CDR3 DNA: TGTGCCAGCAGACCCACAGGGCACGAGCAGTACTTC

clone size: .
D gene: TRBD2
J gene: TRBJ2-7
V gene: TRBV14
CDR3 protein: CASSHRAGTSVGEQYF
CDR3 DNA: TGTGCCAGCAGCCACCGAGCCGGGACTAGCGTTGGGGAGCAGTACTTC

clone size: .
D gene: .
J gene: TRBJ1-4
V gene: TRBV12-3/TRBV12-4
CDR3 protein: CASSPLGEKLFF
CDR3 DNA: TGTGCCAGCAGTCCCCTCGGTGAAAAACTGTTTTTT

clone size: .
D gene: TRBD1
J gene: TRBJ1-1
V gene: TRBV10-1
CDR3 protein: CASRRWTGMNTEAFF
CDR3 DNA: TGCGCCAGCAGGCGGTGGACAGGGATGAACACTGAAGCTTTCTTT

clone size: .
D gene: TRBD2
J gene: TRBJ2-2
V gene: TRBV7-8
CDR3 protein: CASSLLGTSGGRGELFF
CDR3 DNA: TGTGCCAGCAGCTTACTCGGGACTAGCGGGGGGCGCGGGGAGCTGTTTTTT

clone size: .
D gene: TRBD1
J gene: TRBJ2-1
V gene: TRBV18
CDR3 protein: CASSPPGQGSGEQFF
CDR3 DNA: TGTGCCAGCTCACCACCGGGACAGGGGAGCGGTGAGCAGTTCTTC

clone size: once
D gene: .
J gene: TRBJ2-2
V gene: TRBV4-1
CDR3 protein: CASSQDFGAGELFF
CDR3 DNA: TGCGCCAGCAGCCAAGATTTCGGAGCCGGGGAGCTGTTTTTT

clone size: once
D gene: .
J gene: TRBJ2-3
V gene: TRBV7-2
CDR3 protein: CASSLAAGGASTDTQYF
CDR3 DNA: TGTGCCAGCAGCTTAGCGGCTGGGGGGGCTAGCACAGATACGCAGTATTTT

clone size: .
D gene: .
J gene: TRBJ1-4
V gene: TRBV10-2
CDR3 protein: CASSESWRGPNEKLFF
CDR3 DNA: TGCGCCAGCAGTGAGTCTTGGCGGGGCCCTAATGAAAAACTGTTTTTT

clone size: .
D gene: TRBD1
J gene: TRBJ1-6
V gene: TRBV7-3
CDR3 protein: CASSLNAGGSSPLHF
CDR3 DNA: TGTGCCAGCAGCTTAAACGCAGGGGGCTCTTCACCCCTCCACTTT

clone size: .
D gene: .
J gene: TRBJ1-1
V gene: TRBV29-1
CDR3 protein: CSAAGGMNTEAFF
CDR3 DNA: TGCAGCGCTGCCGGAGGGATGAACACTGAAGCTTTCTTT

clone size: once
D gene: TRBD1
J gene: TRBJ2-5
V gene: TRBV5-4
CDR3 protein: CASSPTGTRQETQYF
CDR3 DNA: TGTGCCAGCAGCCCGACAGGGACGCGCCAAGAGACCCAGTACTTC

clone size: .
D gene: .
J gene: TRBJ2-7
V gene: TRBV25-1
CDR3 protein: CASSDQGLGEQYF
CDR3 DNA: TGTGCCAGCAGTGATCAGGGGTTGGGCGAGCAGTACTTC

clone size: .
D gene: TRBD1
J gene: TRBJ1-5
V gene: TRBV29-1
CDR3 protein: CSVEDRPNQPQHF
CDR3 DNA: TGCAGCGTTGAGGACAGGCCGAATCAGCCCCAGCATTTT

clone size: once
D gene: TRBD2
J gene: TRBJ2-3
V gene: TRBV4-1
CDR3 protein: CASRPTPGASAGVTDTQYF
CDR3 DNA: TGCGCCAGCAGACCCACTCCCGGGGCATCAGCGGGGGTCACAGATACGCAGTATTTT

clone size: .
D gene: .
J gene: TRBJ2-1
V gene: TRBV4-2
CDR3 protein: CASSRPASDEQFF
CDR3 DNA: TGTGCCAGCAGCCGACCCGCTAGTGATGAGCAGTTCTTC

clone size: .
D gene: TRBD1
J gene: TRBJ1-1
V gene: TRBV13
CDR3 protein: CASSPRQGRLSGTEAFF
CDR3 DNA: TGTGCCAGCAGCCCCCGACAGGGAAGGCTGTCGGGCACTGAAGCTTTCTTT

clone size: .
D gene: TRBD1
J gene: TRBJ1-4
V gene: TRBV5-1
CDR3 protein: CASSLDRGLPNEKLFF
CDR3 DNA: TGCGCCAGCAGCTTGGACAGGGGGCTACCTAATGAAAAACTGTTTTTT

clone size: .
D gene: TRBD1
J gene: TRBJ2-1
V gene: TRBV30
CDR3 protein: CAWSVWRGTGNNEQFF
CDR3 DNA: TGTGCCTGGAGTGTATGGAGAGGGACAGGGAACAATGAGCAGTTCTTC

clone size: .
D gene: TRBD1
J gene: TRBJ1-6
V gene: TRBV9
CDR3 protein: CASSPTTGPSPLHF
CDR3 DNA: TGTGCCAGCAGCCCAACGACAGGGCCCTCACCCCTCCACTTT

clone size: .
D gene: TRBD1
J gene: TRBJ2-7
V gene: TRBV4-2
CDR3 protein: CASSQDPGQIYEQYF
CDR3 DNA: TGTGCCAGCAGCCAAGATCCGGGACAGATCTACGAGCAGTACTTC

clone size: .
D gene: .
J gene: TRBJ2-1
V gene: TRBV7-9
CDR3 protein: CASSFLAPDEQFF
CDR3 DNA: TGTGCCAGCAGCTTCCTAGCCCCCGATGAGCAGTTCTTC

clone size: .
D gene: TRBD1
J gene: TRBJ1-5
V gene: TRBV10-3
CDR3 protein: CAISEVKGQANQPQHF
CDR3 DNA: TGTGCCATCAGTGAGGTCAAGGGACAGGCGAATCAGCCCCAGCATTTT

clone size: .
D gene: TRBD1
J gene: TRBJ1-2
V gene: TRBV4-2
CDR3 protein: CASSQVRTGGHGYTF
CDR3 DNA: TGTGCCAGCAGCCAAGTTCGGACAGGGGGTCATGGCTACACCTTC

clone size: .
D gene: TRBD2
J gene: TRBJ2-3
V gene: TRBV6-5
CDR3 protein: CASHRTSITDTQYF
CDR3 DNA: TGTGCCAGCCATCGGACTAGCATCACAGATACGCAGTATTTT

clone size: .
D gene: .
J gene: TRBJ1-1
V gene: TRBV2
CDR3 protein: CASSDVGTPLPAFF
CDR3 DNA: TGTGCCAGCAGTGATGTCGGGACACCCCTGCCAGCTTTCTTT

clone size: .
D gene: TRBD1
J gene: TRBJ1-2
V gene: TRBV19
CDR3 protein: CASTRTGAGGYTF
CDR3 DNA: TGTGCCAGTACCCGGACAGGGGCGGGTGGCTACACCTTC

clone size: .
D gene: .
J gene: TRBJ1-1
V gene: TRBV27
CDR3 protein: CASSKDRNTEAFF
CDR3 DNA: TGTGCCAGCAGTAAGGACAGGAACACTGAAGCTTTCTTT

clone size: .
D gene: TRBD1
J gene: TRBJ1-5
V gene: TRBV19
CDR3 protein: CASSISQGGAQHF
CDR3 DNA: TGTGCCAGTAGTATTAGTCAGGGGGGAGCCCAGCATTTT

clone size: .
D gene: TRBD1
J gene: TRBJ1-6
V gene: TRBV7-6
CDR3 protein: CASSSRQGALNSPLHF
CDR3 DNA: TGTGCCAGCAGCTCAAGACAGGGGGCACTTAATTCACCCCTCCACTTT

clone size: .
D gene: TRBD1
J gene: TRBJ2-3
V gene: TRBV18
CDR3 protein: CASSERTGAGDTQYF
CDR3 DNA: TGTGCCAGCTCAGAGCGGACAGGGGCGGGAGATACGCAGTATTTT

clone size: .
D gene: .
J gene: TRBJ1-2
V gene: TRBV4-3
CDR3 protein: CASSQDQGLSLANYGYTF
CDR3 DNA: TGCGCCAGCAGCCAAGATCAAGGCCTGTCCCTAGCTAACTATGGCTACACCTTC

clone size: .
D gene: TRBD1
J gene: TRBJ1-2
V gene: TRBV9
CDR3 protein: CASSHPGGGGYTF
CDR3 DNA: TGTGCCAGCAGCCACCCAGGGGGCGGCGGCTACACCTTC

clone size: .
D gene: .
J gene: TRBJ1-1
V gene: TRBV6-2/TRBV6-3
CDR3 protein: CASSYSEKMGAFF
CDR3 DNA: TGTGCCAGCAGTTACTCGGAGAAAATGGGAGCTTTCTTT

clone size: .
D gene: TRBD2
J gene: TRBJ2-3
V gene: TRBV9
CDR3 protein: CASSVGGGGAATDTQYF
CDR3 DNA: TGTGCCAGCAGCGTAGGAGGCGGGGGGGCTGCCACAGATACGCAGTATTTT

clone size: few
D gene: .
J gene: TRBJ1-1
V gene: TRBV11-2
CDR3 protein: CASSPRRGAFF
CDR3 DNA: TGTGCCAGCAGCCCCCGACGCGGAGCTTTCTTT

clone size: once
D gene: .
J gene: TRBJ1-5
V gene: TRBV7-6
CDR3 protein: CASSLGRGKQPQHF
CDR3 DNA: TGTGCCAGCAGCTTAGGTCGGGGGAAACAGCCCCAGCATTTT

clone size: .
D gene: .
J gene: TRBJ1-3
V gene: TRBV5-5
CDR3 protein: CASRASPRDSGNTIYF
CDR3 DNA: TGTGCCAGCAGAGCTTCCCCCAGGGACTCTGGAAACACCATATATTTT

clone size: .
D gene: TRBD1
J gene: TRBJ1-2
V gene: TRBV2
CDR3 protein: CASRTGFEGYTF
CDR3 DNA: TGTGCCAGCAGGACAGGGTTTGAGGGCTACACCTTC

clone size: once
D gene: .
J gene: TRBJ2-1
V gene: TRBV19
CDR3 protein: CASSIDGPSRRLGEQFF
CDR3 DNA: TGTGCCAGTAGTATAGATGGGCCTAGCAGGAGGTTGGGTGAGCAGTTCTTC

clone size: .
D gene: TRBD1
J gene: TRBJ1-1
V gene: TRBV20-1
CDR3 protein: CSAPRGAEAFF
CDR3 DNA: TGCAGTGCACCCAGGGGGGCTGAAGCTTTCTTT

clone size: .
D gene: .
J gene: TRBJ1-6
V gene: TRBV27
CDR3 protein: CASTPRDSSPLHF
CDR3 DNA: TGTGCCAGCACCCCACGCGACAGTTCACCCCTCCACTTT

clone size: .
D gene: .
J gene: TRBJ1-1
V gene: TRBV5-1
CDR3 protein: CASSLGAMNTEAFF
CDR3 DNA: TGCGCCAGCAGCTTGGGGGCGATGAACACTGAAGCTTTCTTT

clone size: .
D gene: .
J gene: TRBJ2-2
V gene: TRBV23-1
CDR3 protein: CASSQSLPRGAGELFF
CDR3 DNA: TGCGCCAGCAGTCAATCTCTCCCCCGAGGAGCCGGGGAGCTGTTTTTT

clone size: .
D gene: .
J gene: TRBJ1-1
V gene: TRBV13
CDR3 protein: CASSLVVGYTEAFF
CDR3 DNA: TGTGCCAGCAGCTTAGTAGTCGGTTACACTGAAGCTTTCTTT

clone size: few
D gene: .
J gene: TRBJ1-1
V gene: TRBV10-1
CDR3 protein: CASRVDRNTEAFF
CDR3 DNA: TGCGCCAGCAGGGTGGACAGGAACACTGAAGCTTTCTTT

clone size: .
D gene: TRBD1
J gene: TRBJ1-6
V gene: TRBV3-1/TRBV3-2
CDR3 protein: CASKQGAWSYNSPLHF
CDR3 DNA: TGTGCCAGCAAACAGGGGGCTTGGTCCTATAATTCACCCCTCCACTTT

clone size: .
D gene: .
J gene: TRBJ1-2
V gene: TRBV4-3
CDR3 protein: CASSQRRRGVGYTF
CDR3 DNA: TGCGCCAGCAGCCAACGACGCCGGGGGGTTGGCTACACCTTC

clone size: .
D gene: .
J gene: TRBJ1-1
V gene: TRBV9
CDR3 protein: CASSVVTVGNTEAFF
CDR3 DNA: TGTGCCAGCAGCGTAGTGACAGTCGGGAACACTGAAGCTTTCTTT

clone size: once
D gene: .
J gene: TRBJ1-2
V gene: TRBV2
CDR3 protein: CASSAWTVGVNYGYTF
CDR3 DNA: TGTGCCAGCAGTGCCTGGACGGTCGGGGTTAACTATGGCTACACCTTC

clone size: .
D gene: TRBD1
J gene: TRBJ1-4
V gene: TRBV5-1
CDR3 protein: CASSLGLPGTGLNEKLFF
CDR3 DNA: TGCGCCAGCAGCTTGGGCCTACCCGGGACAGGCCTTAATGAAAAACTGTTTTTT

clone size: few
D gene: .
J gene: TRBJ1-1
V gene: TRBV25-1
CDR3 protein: CASRPLGGGRAFF
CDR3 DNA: TGTGCCAGCAGACCCCTCGGCGGGGGAAGGGCTTTCTTT

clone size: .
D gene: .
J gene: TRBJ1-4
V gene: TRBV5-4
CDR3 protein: CASSPQDGTTNEKLFF
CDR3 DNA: TGTGCCAGCAGCCCACAGGACGGAACAACTAATGAAAAACTGTTTTTT

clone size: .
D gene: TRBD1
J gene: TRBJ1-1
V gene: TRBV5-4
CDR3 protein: CASSFQGGNTEAFF
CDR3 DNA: TGTGCCAGCAGCTTCCAGGGGGGGAACACTGAAGCTTTCTTT

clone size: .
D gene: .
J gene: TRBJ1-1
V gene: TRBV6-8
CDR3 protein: CASSYPRGNTEAFF
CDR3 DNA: TGTGCCAGCAGTTACCCGCGGGGGAACACTGAAGCTTTCTTT

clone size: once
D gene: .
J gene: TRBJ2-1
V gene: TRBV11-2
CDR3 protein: CASSPLGLVFGEQFF
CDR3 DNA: TGTGCCAGCAGCCCACTGGGGCTAGTCTTTGGTGAGCAGTTCTTC

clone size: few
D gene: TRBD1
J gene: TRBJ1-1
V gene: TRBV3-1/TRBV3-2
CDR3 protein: CASSPYRGGEAFF
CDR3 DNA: TGTGCCAGCAGCCCCTACAGGGGTGGTGAAGCTTTCTTT

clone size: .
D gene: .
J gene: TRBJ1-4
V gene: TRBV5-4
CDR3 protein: CASSLSSTTNEKLFF
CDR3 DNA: TGTGCCAGCAGCTTGTCGTCTACAACTAATGAAAAACTGTTTTTT

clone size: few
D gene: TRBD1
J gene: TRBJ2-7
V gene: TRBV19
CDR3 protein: CARTGQADYEQYF
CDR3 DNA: TGTGCCAGAACGGGACAGGCGGACTACGAGCAGTACTTC